Below, 22 T cell receptor beta chains from the same sample are listed, as sequenced in a study of blood T cell repertoires in COVID-19. Data came from immunoSEQ multiplex PCR; TCRdb stores just in-frame clones and leaves some out. This table holds about 51,000 clones, 70% to 90% found once. Source material: peripheral blood. Receptors were obtained from a man aged 60-69 years with acute or convalescent COVID-19.

The chain couples TRBV6-5 to TRBJ1-1; 9 bases are a match to TRBD1. The CDR3 contains 15 residues. V trimming: 2 bases; J trimming: 4 bases; junction bases outside the gene matches: 5. The germline gives CDR1 MNHEY, CDR2 SVGAGI. The CDR3 sequence: CASSYGGTGSTEAFF. In nucleotides, the CDR3 is TGTGCCAGCAGTTACGGGGGGACAGGGAGCACTGAAGCTTTCTTT.

The rearrangement links TRBV7-2 to TRBJ2-2; TRBD2 is a possible D gene (7 bases). The CDR3 loop spans 13 amino acids. The germline V gene encodes CDR1 SGHTA and CDR2 FQGNSA. Trimming cost V 7 bases and J 6 bases, with 12 bases left between them. CDR3 DNA sequence: TGTGCCAGCACCCGAGGGGGGGCCGGGGAGCTGTTTTTT. It specifies CASTRGGAGELFF.

The CDR3 spells CASSLLPSGHENHEQYF. In DNA, the CDR3 is TGTGCCAGCAGCTTGTTGCCTAGCGGCCACGAGAACCACGAGCAGTACTTC. The rearrangement joins TRBV7-3 to TRBJ2-7; 7 bases map to TRBD2. Trimming cost V 3 bases and J 5 bases; bases outside gene matches: 16. Germline CDR1 and CDR2: SGHTA and FQGTGA. The CDR3 runs 17 residues.

The rearrangement links TRBV3-1 (or the pseudogene TRBV3-2) to TRBJ2-3, with 11 bases matching TRBD2. V lost 3 bases and J lost 4; bases outside the gene matches: 6. The CDR3 is 16 amino acids. Per germline, CDR1 LGHDT and CDR2 YNNKEL (reference sequence). CDR3: CASSQNSGRVADTQYF. CDR3 bases: TGTGCCAGCAGCCAGAATAGCGGGAGGGTAGCAGATACGCAGTATTTT.

The rearrangement links TRBV14 to TRBJ2-7; 7 nucleotides match TRBD2. J lost 2 bases, V lost 4 bases, and 2 bases had no gene match. This CDR3 comprises 13 residues. Per the germline V gene, CDR1 is SGHDN and CDR2 is FVKESK. The CDR3 DNA reads TGTGCCAGCAGCCTCGGGACTACCTACGAGCAGTACTTC. As protein: CASSLGTTYEQYF.

V is TRBV3-1 (or the pseudogene TRBV3-2) and J is TRBJ1-5; no reliable D call. The length of the CDR3 is 14 residues. The V and J ends lost 0 bases and 4 bases respectively, with 7 bases between them. Germline V gene sequence: CDR1 LGHDT, CDR2 YNNKEL (reference sequence). The CDR3 region is CASSQDGLNQPQHF. The CDR3 DNA sequence: TGTGCCAGCAGCCAAGACGGTCTGAATCAGCCCCAGCATTTT.

The chain employs TRBV3-1 (or the pseudogene TRBV3-2) and TRBJ2-7; 12 nucleotides match TRBD2. CDR3 length equals 15 residues. With V trimmed by 6 bases and J by 3 bases, 6 bases remained unmatched. Germline V gives CDR1 LGHDT, CDR2 YNNKEL (reference sequence). The CDR3 DNA follows: TGTGCCAGCAGGCCGGGACTAGCGGGTTTCTACGAGCAGTACTTC. This encodes CASRPGLAGFYEQYF.

Turning to this clone: A much larger clone differs by one base, so this may be a read error. The J gene is TRBJ1-2, the V gene TRBV6-2 or TRBV6-3; TRBD1 matches at 7 bases. Germline CDR1 MNHEY, CDR2 SVGEGT. Trimming removed 5 bases from V and 4 bases from J; junction bases left unmatched: 1. The CDR3 totals 12 residues. The CDR3 DNA follows: TGTGCCAGCAGTCACAGGGGCTATGGCTACACCTTC. This gives the protein CASSHRGYGYTF.

The table lists this clone with a count of one. The chain joins TRBV7-9 to TRBJ1-2, with D unresolved. The CDR3 covers 14 residues. Trimming shortened V by 5 bases and J by 2 bases, and 12 bases separated the two germline ends. Per germline, CDR1 SEHNR and CDR2 FQNEAQ (reference sequence). In nucleotides, the CDR3 is TGTGCCAGCAGCAACAGCCCCATAAACTATGGCTACACCTTC. It yields the protein CASSNSPINYGYTF.

V and J are TRBV2 and TRBJ2-7, with D unclear. The V and J ends lost 5 bases and 3 bases respectively, with 5 bases between them. The CDR3 length is 11 residues. Looked up from germline, CDR1 is SNHLY and CDR2 is FYNNEI. DNA of the CDR3: TGTGCCAGCAGTACCAGCTACGAGCAGTACTTC. Translation: CASSTSYEQYF.

The chain combines TRBV29-1 with TRBJ2-5; maybe TRBD1 (5 bases). The germline CDR1 and CDR2 sequences are SQVTM and ANQGSEA. This CDR3 is 12 amino acids long. V lost 5 bases and J 4 bases, leaving 11 bases between the germline ends. The CDR3 reads CSVMGPVETQYF. CDR3 nucleotides: TGCAGCGTTATGGGGCCCGTAGAGACCCAGTACTTC.

This clone was picked up one time. The V call is TRBV27, the J call TRBJ1-1; 7 bases map to TRBD1. The V gene's germline CDR1 is MNHEY and CDR2 SMNVEV (reference sequence). The CDR3 loop spans 15 amino acids. J gave up 4 bases and V 2 bases, and 7 bases lay outside the gene matches. The CDR3 is CASSLARGPSTEAFF. Written as DNA, the CDR3 is TGTGCCAGCAGTTTAGCGAGGGGGCCGAGCACTGAAGCTTTCTTT.

Regarding this clone: An end of the junction does not agree with germline; a read error may underlie this. The V call is TRBV7-7, the J call TRBJ2-1; 13 positions match TRBD2. Germline lookup yields CDR1 SSHAT and CDR2 FNYEAQ (reference sequence). The CDR3 totals 16 residues. DNA of the CDR3: TGTGCTAGCAGCCCGGGACTAGCGGGGTGGTACAATGAGCAGTTCTTC. This translates into CASSPGLAGWYNEQFF.

V is TRBV12-5 and J is TRBJ2-3; 10 bases are a match to TRBD1. The V gene's germline CDR1 is LGHNT and CDR2 FRNRAP. This CDR3 is 17 amino acids long. Losses at the gene ends were 5 bases for V and 2 bases for J; bases not matched to a gene: 10. DNA for the CDR3: TGTGCTAGTGGTCCAAAACTGACAGGGGGCACCACAGATACGCAGTATTTT. Translating it yields CASGPKLTGGTTDTQYF.

This clone has just a few counts. V is TRBV5-1 and J is TRBJ1-4, with D perhaps matching TRBD1 (5 bases). The germline V gene has CDR1 SGHRS and CDR2 YFSETQ. V shed 0 bases and J shed 0 bases, with 9 bases lying between them. CDR3 size: 16 residues. The CDR3: CASSLGQPATNEKLFF. The CDR3 DNA reads as TGCGCCAGCAGCTTGGGACAGCCTGCAACTAATGAAAAACTGTTTTTT.

The rearrangement uses TRBV12-3 or TRBV12-4 and TRBJ1-1; D call uncertain. With 6 bases removed from V and 8 bases from J, the gap between germline ends came to 13 bases. The CDR3 is 12 residues long. CDR3 sequence reads: CASSLIQEEAFF. CDR3 DNA: TGTGCCAGCAGCCTGATCCAGGAAGAAGCTTTCTTT.

This chain joins TRBV28 and TRBJ1-5; 7 bases are a match to TRBD1. The germline V gene has CDR1 MDHEN and CDR2 SYDVKM. V was clipped by 6 bases and J by 8 bases; unmatched bases: 25. The CDR3 covers 19 residues. The CDR3 spells CASSGRFDRVHGLREPQHF. The DNA for the CDR3 is TGTGCCAGCAGCGGGCGCTTCGACAGGGTGCACGGCCTACGGGAGCCCCAGCATTTT.

The chain links TRBV11-3 to TRBJ2-7, with D maybe TRBD1 (6 bases). CDR1 is SGHNT and CDR2 is YENEEA in the germline V gene. The CDR3 runs to 12 residues. With 5 bases removed from V and 7 bases from J, the gap between germline ends came to 12 bases. The CDR3 region has the DNA TGTGCCAGCAGCAAGGGGGTGGGGGAGCAGTACTTC. Protein sequence: CASSKGVGEQYF. The entire variable domain, with the rest obtained from reference TRBV11-3 and TRBJ2-7, is as follows: EAGVVQSPRYKIIEKKQPVAFWCNPISGHNTLYWYLQNLGQGPELLIRYENEEAVDDSQLPKDRFSAERLKGVDSTLKIQPAELGDSAVYLCASSKGVGEQYFGPGTRLTVT.

The chain uses TRBV28 and TRBJ2-2, with no clear D. The CDR3 length is 13 residues. V was cut by 4 bases and J by 0 bases, with 3 bases left in between. CDR1 is MDHEN and CDR2 is SYDVKM in the germline V gene. The CDR3 DNA reads as TGTGCCAGCAGTTCCGCGAACACCGGGGAGCTGTTTTTT. It is translated as CASSSANTGELFF.

This chain joins TRBV27 and TRBJ2-1; 8 positions agree with TRBD1. The CDR3 length is 13 residues. Germline V gives CDR1 MNHEY, CDR2 SMNVEV (reference sequence). V lost 6 bases, J lost 7 bases, and 5 bases stayed unmatched. CDR3 sequence reads: CASRPQGANEQFF. The CDR3 DNA is TGTGCCAGCAGGCCGCAGGGGGCAAATGAGCAGTTCTTC.

The chain is built from TRBV19 and TRBJ1-1, with 8 nucleotides matching TRBD1. Germline V CDR1 and CDR2: LNHDA, SQIVND (reference sequence). The CDR3 has 15 residues. The junction had 13 bases not matched to a gene; V was cut back by 8 bases and J by 5 bases. The CDR3 sequence is CASALGDRGSTEAFF. The CDR3 nucleotides read TGTGCCAGTGCCCTCGGTGACAGGGGCTCAACTGAAGCTTTCTTT.

The chain employs TRBV29-1 and TRBJ2-5; 8 nucleotides agree with TRBD1. This CDR3 spans 13 amino acids. V lost 7 bases to trimming and J lost 4 bases; unmatched junction nucleotides: 8. Germline values: CDR1 SQVTM, CDR2 ANQGSEA. The CDR3 spells CSAVGQDRETQYF. The CDR3 DNA sequence: TGCAGCGCCGTGGGACAGGACCGAGAGACCCAGTACTTC. The entire variable domain, with the rest obtained from reference TRBV29-1 and TRBJ2-5, is as follows: SAVISQKPSRDICQRGTSLTIQCQVDSQVTMMFWYRQQPGQSLTLIATANQGSEATYESGFVIDKFPISRPNLTFSTLTVSNMSPEDSSIYLCSAVGQDRETQYFGPGTRLLVL.